The 9 T cell receptor beta chains presented below share a single source sample, sequenced in a study of cytomegalovirus exposure and HLA in healthy donors. It was with 60 Vbeta and 13 Jbeta primers that the PCR ran. TCRdb's table, derived via immunoSEQ multiplex PCR, lists solely in-frame clones and lacks some. The table has 180,000 or so clones, under 85% seen once; the top ten hold roughly 2.8%. Input material: PBMCs. The receptor set was obtained from a male donor in good health and CMV-seronegative.

The V gene is TRBV15, the J gene TRBJ2-7, with 7 positions matching TRBD1. The germline gives CDR1 LNHNV, CDR2 YYDKDF (reference sequence). The CDR3 has 12 residues. J lost 5 bases, V lost 3 bases, and 1 base had no gene match. CDR3 residues: CATSSGTDEQYF. The CDR3 DNA is TGTGCCACCAGCAGTGGGACAGACGAGCAGTACTTC. The entire variable domain, with the rest obtained from reference TRBV15 and TRBJ2-7, is as follows: DAMVIQNPRYQVTQFGKPVTLSCSQTLNHNVMYWYQQKSSQAPKLLFHYYDKDFNNEADTPDNFQSRRPNTSFCFLDIRSPGLGDTAMYLCATSSGTDEQYFGPGTRLTVT.

V is TRBV28 and J is TRBJ1-4; D is perhaps TRBD1 (6 bases). V was trimmed by 3 bases and J by 8 bases, leaving 13 bases between them. Germline V gives CDR1 MDHEN, CDR2 SYDVKM. The CDR3 sequence is 14 residues long. The CDR3 sequence is CASSFQGGREKLFF. CDR3 nucleotides: TGTGCCAGCAGTTTCCAAGGGGGACGGGAAAAACTGTTTTTT.

The rearrangement uses TRBV7-9 and TRBJ2-7; possible D gene TRBD1, 6 bases. This CDR3 region has 14 residues. Trimming removed 3 bases at V and 0 bases at J, with 9 bases between. Germline assignment: CDR1 SEHNR and CDR2 FQNEAQ (reference sequence). CDR3 loop: CASSFAQGSYEQYF. The CDR3 coding sequence is TGTGCCAGCAGCTTCGCACAGGGCTCCTACGAGCAGTACTTC.

This chain links TRBV10-2 with TRBJ1-4; D is possibly TRBD1 (5 bases). The CDR3 consists of 15 residues. The germline V and J ends were trimmed by 0 bases and 5 bases, with 10 bases remaining between them. Germline V gives CDR1 WSHSY, CDR2 SAAADI. This CDR3 is CASSESGRENEKLFF. The CDR3 DNA follows: TGCGCCAGCAGTGAGTCGGGCAGGGAAAATGAAAAACTGTTTTTT.

V usage is TRBV7-3 and J usage is TRBJ2-3; the D is unclear. This CDR3 has 12 residues. The V and J ends lost 5 bases and 2 bases respectively, with 5 bases between them. Germline CDR1 is SGHTA and CDR2 is FQGTGA. CDR3 in amino acids: CASSLLTDTQYF. The CDR3 DNA is TGTGCCAGCAGCCTTCTCACAGATACGCAGTATTTT.

The chain employs TRBV6-5 and TRBJ1-1; no clear D. The CDR3 consists of 12 residues. Germline V CDR1 and CDR2: MNHEY, SVGAGI. The V end lost 8 bases, the J end lost 4 bases, and 11 bases lay between the germline ends. CDR3 sequence reads: CASLAGSTEAFF. The CDR3 nucleotides read TGTGCCAGCCTGGCGGGGAGCACTGAAGCTTTCTTT.

The chain carries TRBV30 and TRBJ1-5, with D possibly being TRBD1 (5 bases). V was trimmed by 1 base and J by 0 bases, leaving 10 bases between them. Germline loops: CDR1 GTSNPN, CDR2 SVGIG (reference sequence). This CDR3 spans 15 amino acids. In DNA form, the CDR3 reads TGTGCCTGGAGTGGGGCAGGGTATAGCAATCAGCCCCAGCATTTT. Amino acid sequence: CAWSGAGYSNQPQHF.

The rearrangement uses TRBV25-1 and TRBJ2-1, with D maybe TRBD1 (6 bases). Germline CDR1 and CDR2: MGHDK and SYGVNS. Trimming shortened V by 1 base and J by 4 bases, and 11 bases separated the two germline ends. This CDR3 has 15 residues. CDR3 amino acids: CASSESQGSYNEQFF. As DNA, the CDR3 is TGTGCCAGCAGTGAATCACAGGGAAGTTACAATGAGCAGTTCTTC.

This chain joins TRBV10-3 and TRBJ1-3, with a weak D call TRBD1 (6 bases). V lost 0 bases and J 0 bases, leaving 12 bases between the germline ends. CDR1 is ENHRY, CDR2 SYGVKD, per germline. CDR3 length: 17 residues. CDR3 sequence reads: CAISESPAGASGNTIYF. The DNA for the CDR3 is TGTGCCATCAGTGAGTCACCGGCGGGGGCCTCTGGAAACACCATATATTTT.